This T cell receptor (beta chain) derives from a study of spatial heterogeneity in lung cancer (dated by TCRdb to the late 2010s). General notes on the study: Beta-chain transcripts were consistently detected in greater numbers than alpha-chain transcripts, which likely reflects a higher abundance of beta-chain transcripts. In the raw uncorrected reads, each unique combination of TCR and UMI appeared more than ten times on average. TCR alpha and beta repertoires were quantitatively compared across multiple tumor regions, matched nontumor lung and blood in non-small cell lung cancer. The study linked features of the TCR repertoire to counts of nonsynonymous mutations, which were determined by whole-exome sequencing of tumor tissue. Both alpha and beta chains were TCR-sequenced in 200 to 250 tumor regions, under 85 matched nontumor lung samples and roughly 50 PBMC samples obtained at surgery. Broader findings and caveats from the paper: Additional single-cell paired TCR alpha and beta sequencing was considered necessary to confirm, at a functional level, the hypothesis that regional TCRs recognize regional mutations.

Interpreted using the paper, the time point label stands for: sample taken at primary tumor resection. TCR sequencing used whole RNA extracted from tumor and nontumor lung tissue, or from cryopreserved PBMC samples, without cell sorting. Samples were obtained from approximately 77 patients with early-stage, untreated non-small cell lung cancer from the lung TRACERx cohort. Only patients with enough RNA available from two or more tumor regions were chosen for TCR sequencing. Before being selected, tumor and adjacent nontumor lung specimens were reviewed by a lung pathologist. At the junction V is shortened by 4 bases and J by 5 bases, with 14 bases in between. Via the germline V gene, CDR1 is SGHVS and CDR2 FQNEAQ. The CDR3 runs 14 amino acids, cysteine and phenylalanine included. Only the CDR3 DNA stays, 42 bases, in frame from base 1. Based on its abundance in the sample, this clonotype is medium-sized (0.01 to 0.1%). No cognate antigen has been identified for it. No clone much larger than this one lies a single base away; base qualities are absent. Since it is a stray read in a library aimed at alpha chains, this beta chain has a size that is not meaningful.

The library relied on 5' RACE. The listed sequencing device is NextSeq 500. To allow correction of PCR and sequencing errors, the TCR library protocol tagged every TCR cDNA molecule with a unique molecular identifier. Regarding the original processing steps: TCR identification, UMI-based error correction and CDR3 extraction were performed with Decombinator tools. Expanded TCRs were defined as those above a frequency of 2 per 1,000, corresponding to the top 1% of the tumor frequency distribution. Each repertoire was subsampled 100 times to 5,000 TCRs, after which Renyi diversity was computed with the R vegan package. CDR3 similarity networks were constructed using string-kernel similarity of amino acid triplets, with links drawn between CDR3s whose pairwise similarity was above 0.82. Starting from the raw public reads, TCRdb applied fastp trimming at Q25, assembled clones with MiXCR and retained in-frame beta chains. All rows with the same CDR3 protein become a single entry with the most common DNA and genes. These V and J calls are TCRdb output, not the study's own analysis. Across this sample there are under 8,000 distinct CDR3 sequences, with under 6% seen only once. Clones ranked in the top ten supply 9% of the sample.

The source of this sequence is a female donor with early-stage non-small cell lung cancer. The rearrangement joined TRBV7-8 to TRBJ2-5; a tentative D match to TRBD1 spans 5 bases. The source was normal lung tissue next to the tumor, collected at surgery. CDR3 sequence: CASSSSGFAETQYF. At the DNA level, the sequence is TGTGCCAGCAGCTCCTCAGGGTTTGCGGAGACCCAGTACTTC.